This T cell receptor (beta chain) came from a study of CD8 T cells in Susac syndrome. This clonotype was picked up one time. In blood CD8+ and CD4+ T cells, TCR beta underwent sequencing. Controls matched for sex and age were healthy donors. Negative isolation was applied to CD8+ and CD4+ T cells, and FACS enrichment was applied to TEMRA cells. Random hexamers were used to reverse transcribe the RNA input (0.5 to 1 ug). By means of immunoSEQ multiplex PCR, TCR beta CDR3 spanning 54 Vbeta and 13 Jbeta underwent amplification. One entry per CDR3 protein results from TCRdb running MiXCR on the immunoSEQ multiplex PCR reads. The sample includes more than 95,000 distinct CDR3 sequences, around 94% seen only once; the top ten take 0.07% to 0.09%. CDR1 DFQATT and CDR2 SNEGSKA come from the germline V gene (reference sequence). The V and J ends lost 6 bases and 4 bases respectively, with 10 bases between them. CDR3 size: 11 residues.

Sequencing was done on a sample of CD4+ T cells from PBMCs. This sequence was found in a human donor in good health. The chain couples TRBV20-1 to TRBJ2-7; D is perhaps TRBD2 (5 bases). The CDR3: CSAIGRYEQYF. The CDR3 nucleotides read TGCAGTGCCATAGGGAGATACGAGCAGTACTTC.